The 23 T cell receptor beta chains below come from one sample, sequenced in a study of CD8+ T cells in alopecia areata. As for treatment: oral pan-JAK inhibitor, 5-10 mg twice daily. RNA, once extracted, was reverse transcribed into cDNA for use as the sequencing template. Assay: immunoSEQ multiplex PCR; the TCRdb copy retains only in-frame clones and omits some. The sample shows some 200,000 clones, 45% to 65% of them seen only once. The sample consisted of CD4+ T cells sorted from blood, taken at week 4, from a patient treated with tofacitinib. These receptors were collected from a human donor with alopecia areata.

This chain joins TRBV6-4 and TRBJ1-1; unclear D gene. The germline V gene encodes CDR1 MRHNA and CDR2 SNTAGT. Trimming stripped 0 bases from V and 7 bases from J, with 15 bases between. The CDR3 contains 15 residues. CDR3 loop: CASSDSIVRRGEAFF. CDR3 bases: TGTGCCAGCAGTGACTCTATAGTTCGGAGAGGTGAAGCTTTCTTT.

The chain is built from TRBV5-6 and TRBJ1-6; 7 bases align to TRBD1. Unmatched junction bases numbered 8, after V lost 4 bases and J lost 7 bases. The CDR3 extends over 15 amino acids. Germline CDR1 and CDR2: SGHDT and YYEEEE. The CDR3 region is CASSDRVSLNSPLHF. As DNA, the CDR3 is TGTGCCAGCAGCGACAGGGTATCCCTGAATTCACCCCTCCACTTT.

The chain is built from TRBV29-1 and TRBJ1-1, with 8 nucleotides matching TRBD1. V shed 4 bases and J 1 base; nucleotides not matched to a gene: 5. Germline V gene sequence: CDR1 SQVTM, CDR2 ANQGSEA. CDR3 length: 14 residues. The DNA for the CDR3 is TGCAGCGTTGCGTGGACAGGGACGAACACTGAAGCTTTCTTT. It codes for CSVAWTGTNTEAFF.

The chain recombines TRBV29-1 with TRBJ1-4; D ambiguous. The CDR3 has 12 residues. In germline, CDR1 is SQVTM, CDR2 ANQGSEA. Trimming cost V 4 bases and J 10 bases, with 13 bases left between them. The CDR3 sequence is CSVVSAPGKLFF. CDR3 nucleotides: TGCAGCGTTGTTTCGGCACCGGGAAAACTGTTTTTT.

The rearrangement links TRBV2 to TRBJ2-3, with D perhaps matching TRBD1 or TRBD2 (5 bases each). The germline V and J ends were trimmed by 3 bases and 2 bases, with 9 bases remaining between them. Germline lookup yields CDR1 SNHLY and CDR2 FYNNEI. This CDR3 has 14 residues. CDR3 DNA: TGTGCCAGCAGTGATGGGGACGTCACAGATACGCAGTATTTT. Its translation: CASSDGDVTDTQYF.

This clone was counted a few times. The rearrangement links TRBV7-3 to TRBJ1-1; no firm D call. The germline gives CDR1 SGHTA, CDR2 FQGTGA. The CDR3 runs to 16 residues. The V and J ends lost 3 bases and 1 base respectively, with 15 bases between them. The CDR3 DNA follows: TGTGCCAGCAGCTTCGGGCCCTTGGAAGGGAACACTGAAGCTTTCTTT. Its translation is CASSFGPLEGNTEAFF.

The chain's CDR3 is CASSPGQGSYEQYF. CDR3 nucleotides: TGTGCCAGCAGCCCGGGACAGGGGTCCTACGAGCAGTACTTC. The chain uses TRBV6-6 and TRBJ2-7, with 10 bases fitting TRBD1. CDR3 size: 14 residues. Trimming cost V 6 bases and J 1 base; bases outside gene matches: 3. Germline CDR1 is MNHNY and CDR2 is SVGAGI (reference sequence).

This clone was counted a few times. V is TRBV5-1 and J is TRBJ2-1; TRBD2 might be the D (5 bases). V was shortened by 5 bases and J by 0 bases, with 12 bases between the two germline ends. Looked up from germline, CDR1 is SGHRS and CDR2 is YFSETQ. The CDR3 is 15 residues long. The CDR3 loop reads CASRRVISSYNEQFF. CDR3 DNA sequence: TGCGCCAGCAGGCGGGTAATTAGCTCCTACAATGAGCAGTTCTTC.

The rearrangement uses TRBV7-6 and TRBJ2-3; D gene uncertain. The CDR3 has 13 amino acids. V shed 4 bases and J shed 10 bases, with 15 bases lying between them. Germline V gene lookup returns CDR1 SGHVS and CDR2 FNYEAQ. The DNA of the CDR3 is TGTGCCAGCAGCTCCATAGGGATACATGCGCAGTATTTT. Translating gives CASSSIGIHAQYF.

Notes on this clone: A much more abundant neighbour one base away suggests this may be a read error. The chain carries TRBV30 and TRBJ2-6; maybe TRBD1 (5 bases). This CDR3 has 13 residues. In germline, CDR1 is GTSNPN, CDR2 SVGIG (reference sequence). Trimming removed 3 bases from V and 3 bases from J, with 6 bases in between. CDR3 region: CAWRRGGANVLTF. The CDR3 coding sequence is TGTGCCTGGAGAAGGGGTGGGGCCAACGTCCTGACTTTC.

The rearrangement uses TRBV15 and TRBJ1-5; D not resolved. V was pared by 4 bases and J by 9 bases, with 13 bases between. Germline V gene sequence: CDR1 LNHNV, CDR2 YYDKDF (reference sequence). This CDR3 spans 13 amino acids. Here the CDR3 reads CATSTGATGPQHF. The CDR3, as DNA: TGTGCCACCAGCACCGGTGCCACCGGGCCCCAGCATTTT.

V is TRBV7-2 and J is TRBJ1-5; 11 nucleotides agree with TRBD1. V lost 1 base to trimming and J lost 7 bases; unmatched junction nucleotides: 6. Germline CDR1 reads SGHTA; CDR2 reads FQGNSA. This CDR3 spans 16 amino acids. CDR3 in amino acids: CASSLGGQGGNQPQHF. CDR3 in DNA: TGTGCCAGCAGCTTAGGGGGACAGGGGGGTAACCAGCCCCAGCATTTT.

There are a few counts of this clone. This sample includes further DNA sequences coding for the same CDR3. The rearrangement uses TRBV29-1 and TRBJ2-5, with 9 bases aligning to TRBD1. The J segment lost 2 bases and the V segment lost 4 bases, leaving 2 bases of the junction unmatched. CDR1 and CDR2 (germline): SQVTM, ANQGSEA. The CDR3 length is 13 residues. The CDR3 bases are TGCAGCGTTGGACAGGGGGGTCAAGAGACCCAGTACTTC. Its translation: CSVGQGGQETQYF.

This chain connects TRBV25-1 to TRBJ1-1; D remains unclear. The V end was cut by 2 bases, the J end by 8 bases, with 12 bases between. Germline CDR1 is MGHDK and CDR2 is SYGVNS. This CDR3 contains 13 residues. Here the CDR3 reads CASSEAWAEEAFF. In DNA form, the CDR3 reads TGTGCCAGCAGTGAAGCCTGGGCAGAGGAAGCTTTCTTT.

This rearrangement joins TRBV28 to TRBJ1-1; unclear D gene. The V gene's germline CDR1 is MDHEN and CDR2 SYDVKM. This CDR3 contains 13 residues. V was trimmed by 4 bases and J by 11 bases, leaving 17 bases between them. CDR3 sequence reads: CASSSLSTPKAFF. CDR3 DNA sequence: TGTGCCAGCAGTTCACTTTCCACACCCAAGGCTTTCTTT. Full variable domain (rest looked up from reference TRBV28 and TRBJ1-1): DVKVTQSSRYLVKRTGEKVFLECVQDMDHENMFWYRQDPGLGLRLIYFSYDVKMKEKGDIPEGYSVSREKKERFSLILESASTNQTSMYLCASSSLSTPKAFFGQGTRLTVV.

The chain joins TRBV7-9 to TRBJ2-7, with D unresolved. Trimming shortened V by 4 bases and J by 3 bases, and 13 bases separated the two germline ends. CDR1 is SEHNR, CDR2 FQNEAQ, per germline (reference sequence). This CDR3 is built from 14 residues. The CDR3: CASSSLRTGYEQYF. The CDR3 bases are TGTGCCAGCAGCTCGCTTAGGACCGGCTACGAGCAGTACTTC.

This clone was detected many times. The same CDR3 also results from other DNA sequences found in this sample. The chain employs TRBV5-1 and TRBJ2-2; unclear D gene. Germline V lookup: CDR1 SGHRS, CDR2 YFSETQ. This CDR3 spans 13 amino acids. Trimming stripped 0 bases from V and 2 bases from J, with 2 bases between. DNA of the CDR3: TGCGCCAGCAGCTTGGACAACACCGGGGAGCTGTTTTTT. This gives the protein CASSLDNTGELFF.

This clone was counted a few times. In DNA, the CDR3 is TGTGCCAGCAGCCAATGGACGACTGAAGCTTTCTTT. It encodes CASSQWTTEAFF. The V gene is TRBV16, the J gene TRBJ1-1; no clear D gene. From germline, CDR1 is KGHSY and CDR2 FQNENV. Trimming took off 1 base at V and 5 bases at J, with 5 bases between the two ends. The CDR3 runs 12 residues. The whole variable domain, filled in from reference TRBV16 and TRBJ1-1, reads GEEVAQTPKHLVRGEGQKAKLYCAPIKGHSYVFWYQQVLKNEFKFLISFQNENVFDETGMPKERFSAKCLPNSPCSLEIQATKLEDSAVYFCASSQWTTEAFFGQGTRLTVV.

V usage is TRBV9 and J usage is TRBJ2-5, with unresolved D. The CDR3 runs 14 residues. The V gene's germline CDR1 is SGDLS and CDR2 YYNGEE. Trimming stripped 4 bases from V and 3 bases from J, with 13 bases between. CDR3 sequence reads: CASSLRPTEETQYF. The DNA for the CDR3 is TGTGCCAGCAGCCTAAGGCCGACCGAAGAGACCCAGTACTTC.

The chain couples TRBV30 to TRBJ1-1; D not certain. The CDR3 is made up of 11 amino acids. CDR1 GTSNPN and CDR2 SVGIG come from the germline V gene (reference sequence). CDR3 nucleotide sequence: TGTAATGGCAGCCAGAACACTGAAGCTTTCTTT. This encodes CNGSQNTEAFF.

This clone came up many times. V gene TRBV23-1 combines with J gene TRBJ2-2; D unclear. TRBV23-1 is an ORF for which the function is uncertain. This CDR3 is 16 amino acids long. Trimming pared 4 bases from V and 0 bases from J, leaving 12 bases between. CDR3 amino acids: CASSPPTPSNTGELFF. The CDR3 DNA is TGCGCCAGCAGTCCGCCGACACCTTCGAACACCGGGGAGCTGTTTTTT.

The chain uses TRBV29-1 and TRBJ1-2; 9 positions match TRBD1. V was clipped by 6 bases and J by 2 bases; unmatched bases: 7. CDR3 length: 14 residues. Germline values: CDR1 SQVTM, CDR2 ANQGSEA. CDR3 DNA: TGCAGCGTAGTTGGGGACAGGGCAAACTATGGCTACACCTTC. This translates into CSVVGDRANYGYTF. Using reference TRBV29-1 and TRBJ1-2 for the parts outside the CDR3, the full variable domain is SAVISQKPSRDICQRGTSLTIQCQVDSQVTMMFWYRQQPGQSLTLIATANQGSEATYESGFVIDKFPISRPNLTFSTLTVSNMSPEDSSIYLCSVVGDRANYGYTFGSGTRLTVV.

This clone was found a few times. This chain connects TRBV6-5 to TRBJ1-5; 12 positions agree with TRBD1. From germline, CDR1 is MNHEY and CDR2 SVGAGI. J was trimmed by 7 bases and V by 6 bases; bases with no gene match: 7. The CDR3 totals 15 residues. The CDR3 DNA sequence: TGTGCCAGCAGCCGGGGACAGGGGGCTGGGCAGCCCCAGCATTTT. Its translation: CASSRGQGAGQPQHF.